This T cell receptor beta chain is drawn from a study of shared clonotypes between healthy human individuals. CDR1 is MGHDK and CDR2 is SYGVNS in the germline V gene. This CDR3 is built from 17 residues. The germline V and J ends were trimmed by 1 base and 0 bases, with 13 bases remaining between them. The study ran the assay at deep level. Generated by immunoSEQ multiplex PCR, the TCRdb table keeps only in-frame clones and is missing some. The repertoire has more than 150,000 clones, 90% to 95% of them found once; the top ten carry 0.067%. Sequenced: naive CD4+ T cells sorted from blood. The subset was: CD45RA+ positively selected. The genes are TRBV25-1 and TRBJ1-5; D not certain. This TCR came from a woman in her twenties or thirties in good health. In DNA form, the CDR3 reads TGTGCCAGCAGTGAATTGTACAGAATTCGTAGCAATCAGCCCCAGCATTTT. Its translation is CASSELYRIRSNQPQHF.